A single sample is the source of the 27 T cell receptor beta chains below, sequenced in a study of T-cell memory formation after mild COVID-19. TCRdb reprocessed the 5' RACE reads via MiXCR and lists one record per CDR3 protein. The table includes 300,000 to 400,000 distinct CDR3 sequences, around 30% detected once. Sequenced material: PBMCs or a T cell subset sorted from them (not recorded which). The receptors were sampled from an adult woman who had mild COVID-19 (a few samples of this study predate the infection). Cell type and time point are not known.

The V gene is TRBV6-5, the J gene TRBJ2-1, with TRBD2 identical over 8 bases. Trimming at V came to 8 bases and at J to 9 bases, leaving 3 bases not matched to a gene. This CDR3 is 11 amino acids long. The germline V gene encodes CDR1 MNHEY and CDR2 SVGAGI. The CDR3 loop reads CASGGGLEQFF. In nucleotides, the CDR3 is TGTGCCAGCGGCGGGGGGCTTGAGCAGTTCTTC.

The chain links TRBV5-1 to TRBJ1-2; weak D call: TRBD1 (5 bases). Germline CDR1 reads SGHRS; CDR2 reads YFSETQ. Trimming removed 0 bases from V and 4 bases from J, with 10 bases in between. The CDR3 is 14 amino acids. CDR3 loop: CASSLEARAYGYTF. In DNA form, the CDR3 reads TGCGCCAGCAGCTTGGAGGCCAGGGCCTATGGCTACACCTTC.

CDR3 in amino acids: CASSQDSGATYNEQFF. The CDR3 DNA is TGTGCCAGCAGCCAAGATTCGGGAGCAACCTACAATGAGCAGTTCTTC. The J gene is TRBJ2-1, the V gene TRBV4-2; D may be TRBD2 (6 bases). The CDR3 is 16 residues long. Trimming cost V 0 bases and J 2 bases, with 11 bases left between them. CDR1 is LGHNA, CDR2 YNFKEQ, per germline.

The rearrangement uses TRBV18 and TRBJ2-5; D not resolved. This CDR3 is built from 15 residues. Trimming pared 3 bases from V and 4 bases from J, leaving 15 bases between. CDR1 and CDR2 from the germline V gene are KGHSH and LQKENI. This chain's CDR3 is CASSPRAVAGETQYF. The CDR3 DNA reads TGTGCCAGCTCACCTAGGGCAGTGGCAGGAGAGACCCAGTACTTC.

This clonotype was observed a handful of times. The chain employs TRBV5-1 and TRBJ1-4; TRBD1 aligns across 9 bases. The J segment lost 8 bases and the V segment lost 0 bases, leaving 8 bases of the junction unmatched. Germline assignment: CDR1 SGHRS and CDR2 YFSETQ. This CDR3 has 16 residues. This chain's CDR3 is CASSLEGQGRWEKLFF. CDR3 coding DNA: TGCGCCAGCAGCTTGGAAGGACAGGGGCGTTGGGAAAAACTGTTTTTT.

The V and J genes are TRBV10-3 and TRBJ2-7; tentative D call: TRBD1 (6 bases). Germline values: CDR1 ENHRY, CDR2 SYGVKD. Trimming left V 0 bases short and J 3 bases short, with 18 bases between. The CDR3 loop spans 17 amino acids. The CDR3 region is CAISESSGYRVNYEQYF. DNA for the CDR3: TGTGCCATCAGTGAGTCGAGCGGATACAGGGTGAACTACGAGCAGTACTTC.

This chain links TRBV2 with TRBJ1-1, with 9 nucleotides matching TRBD1. The CDR3 totals 14 residues. After removal of 7 bases from V and 5 bases from J, the junction contained 8 bases not matched to a gene. CDR1 and CDR2 (germline): SNHLY, FYNNEI. CDR3 sequence: CASITNRGRTEAFF. CDR3 bases: TGTGCCAGCATCACGAACAGGGGGCGGACTGAAGCTTTCTTT.

V gene TRBV16 combines with J gene TRBJ1-1, with unresolved D. The CDR3 spans 13 residues. Germline values: CDR1 KGHSY, CDR2 FQNENV. The ends were cut back, 4 bases at V and 7 bases at J, with 13 bases in the middle. The DNA of the CDR3 is TGTGCCAGCAGCCCGGATCGCGGCCTTGAAGCTTTCTTT. Its protein is CASSPDRGLEAFF. The whole variable domain, remainder taken from reference TRBV16 and TRBJ1-1, is GEEVAQTPKHLVRGEGQKAKLYCAPIKGHSYVFWYQQVLKNEFKFLISFQNENVFDETGMPKERFSAKCLPNSPCSLEIQATKLEDSAVYFCASSPDRGLEAFFGQGTRLTVV.

In this sample, this clonotype turned up a few times. This rearrangement joins TRBV6-5 to TRBJ1-5, with D tentatively TRBD1 (6 bases). Germline V CDR1 and CDR2: MNHEY, SVGAGI. There are 14 residues in the CDR3. Trimming cost V 1 base and J 7 bases, with 11 bases left between them. The CDR3: CASSYLGAGQPQHF. CDR3 nucleotides: TGTGCCAGCAGTTACTTGGGGGCAGGGCAGCCCCAGCATTTT.

The V and J genes are TRBV6-5 and TRBJ2-7; D is perhaps TRBD2 (5 bases). The CDR3 is made up of 13 amino acids. The germline V gene encodes CDR1 MNHEY and CDR2 SVGAGI. Trimming cost V 5 bases and J 7 bases, with 15 bases left between them. The CDR3 region is CASSPERWGEQYF. CDR3 nucleotide sequence: TGTGCCAGCAGTCCCGAGCGGTGGGGAGAGCAGTACTTC.

V is TRBV2 and J is TRBJ1-3, with D unclear. The ends were cut back, 7 bases at V and 0 bases at J, with 10 bases in the middle. Germline V gene sequence: CDR1 SNHLY, CDR2 FYNNEI. The CDR3 has 14 amino acids. The CDR3: CASNVRSSGNTIYF. The CDR3 nucleotides read TGTGCCAGCAATGTCCGTAGCTCTGGAAACACCATATATTTT.

The chain recombines TRBV5-1 with TRBJ2-6; D remains unclear. V was clipped by 7 bases and J by 2 bases, with 7 bases between them. Looked up from germline, CDR1 is SGHRS and CDR2 is YFSETQ. The CDR3 has 13 residues. CDR3 DNA sequence: TGCGCCAGCTCACGGGCTGGGGCCAACGTCCTGACTTTC. As protein: CASSRAGANVLTF. The whole variable domain, remainder taken from reference TRBV5-1 and TRBJ2-6, is KAGVTQTPRYLIKTRGQQVTLSCSPISGHRSVSWYQQTPGQGLQFLFEYFSETQRNKGNFPGRFSGRQFSNSRSEMNVSTLELGDSALYLCASSRAGANVLTFGAGSRLTVL.

This chain uses TRBV7-9 with TRBJ2-1; weak D call: TRBD1 (6 bases). From germline, CDR1 is SEHNR and CDR2 FQNEAQ (reference sequence). Deletions cut 3 bases from V and 8 bases from J, with 14 bases between. The CDR3 has 14 amino acids. The CDR3 region has the DNA TGTGCCAGCAGCTTGGCAAACAGGGACCATGAGCAGTTCTTC. Translation: CASSLANRDHEQFF.

V and J are TRBV20-1 and TRBJ2-7; D gene unclear. The germline V gene encodes CDR1 DFQATT and CDR2 SNEGSKA (reference sequence). The CDR3 has 13 residues. Trimming pared 3 bases from V and 0 bases from J, leaving 9 bases between. The CDR3 nucleotides are TGCAGTGCTAGCTCGACCCGCTCCTACGAGCAGTACTTC. The encoded protein is CSASSTRSYEQYF.

This chain connects TRBV6-2 or TRBV6-3 to TRBJ2-1; 14 positions agree with TRBD2. Germline loops: CDR1 MNHEY, CDR2 SVGEGT. Trimming at V came to 6 bases and at J to 15 bases, leaving 7 bases not matched to a gene. There are 13 residues in the CDR3. The DNA for the CDR3 is TGTGCCAGCAGACCCGGGACTAGCGGGGGATCGTTCTTC. Protein sequence: CASRPGTSGGSFF.

This sequence joins TRBV5-6 and TRBJ2-7, with 10 nucleotides matching TRBD1. CDR1 and CDR2 from the germline V gene are SGHDT and YYEEEE. V gave up 2 bases and J gave up 2 bases; unmatched junction bases: 4. The CDR3 runs 15 residues. For the CDR3, the DNA is TGTGCCAGCAGCTTACCGGGACAGGGGACCTACGAGCAGTACTTC. This sequence encodes CASSLPGQGTYEQYF.

The rearrangement links TRBV4-2 to TRBJ2-1, with 11 bases that match TRBD2. V shed 4 bases and J 6 bases; nucleotides not matched to a gene: 5. Germline V gene lookup returns CDR1 LGHNA and CDR2 YNFKEQ. This CDR3 is built from 15 residues. CDR3 sequence (DNA): TGTGCCAGCAGCCGCGATCTAGCGGGGGGCAATGAGCAGTTCTTC. It yields the protein CASSRDLAGGNEQFF.

The rearrangement joins TRBV7-6 to TRBJ2-5; possibly TRBD2 for D (6 bases). The V end was cut by 2 bases, the J end by 2 bases, with 9 bases between. From germline, CDR1 is SGHVS and CDR2 FNYEAQ. CDR3 length: 14 residues. The CDR3 loop reads CASSLFAGQETQYF. DNA of the CDR3: TGTGCCAGCAGCTTATTTGCGGGGCAAGAGACCCAGTACTTC.

The chain uses TRBV7-2 and TRBJ1-2; D gene ambiguous. The V end lost 3 bases, the J end lost 8 bases, and 10 bases lay between the germline ends. The CDR3 length is 12 residues. Germline CDR1 is SGHTA and CDR2 is FQGNSA. CDR3 DNA: TGTGCCAGCAGCTTCAAAGAGGGAGGCTACACCTTC. It specifies CASSFKEGGYTF.

At least ten counts were recorded for this clonotype. The chain has TRBV7-2 and TRBJ2-7, with 10 bases aligning to TRBD2. The V and J ends lost 3 bases and 1 base, in that order; junction bases with no gene match: 3. This CDR3 is 15 amino acids long. The germline CDR1 and CDR2 sequences are SGHTA and FQGNSA. The CDR3 sequence is CASSFSGGKSYEQYF. CDR3 DNA: TGTGCCAGCAGCTTTAGCGGGGGGAAATCCTACGAGCAGTACTTC.

The chain uses TRBV5-8 and TRBJ1-3; D call uncertain. CDR3 length: 15 amino acids. Trimming left V 4 bases short and J 0 bases short, with 11 bases between. CDR1 and CDR2 (germline): SGHTS, YDEGEE. The CDR3 protein is CASSQRDFSGNTIYF. In DNA form, the CDR3 reads TGTGCCAGCAGCCAACGGGATTTCTCTGGAAACACCATATATTTT.

The chain combines TRBV4-1 with TRBJ1-1; D not resolved. The germline V gene encodes CDR1 MGHRA and CDR2 YSYEKL. The CDR3 is 16 residues long. Trimming pared 0 bases from V and 2 bases from J, leaving 13 bases between. The CDR3 DNA is TGCGCCAGCAGCCAAGAGCCCACCGGGATAAACACTGAAGCTTTCTTT. Amino acids: CASSQEPTGINTEAFF.

This chain connects TRBV4-3 to TRBJ1-1; D is undetermined. CDR1 and CDR2 (germline): LGHNA, YSLEER. The V end lost 5 bases, the J end lost 3 bases, and 10 bases lay between the germline ends. CDR3 length equals 13 residues. CDR3 DNA sequence: TGCGCCAGCAGCTATGCGGAGGACACTGAAGCTTTCTTT. Encoded protein: CASSYAEDTEAFF.

The genes are TRBV5-1 and TRBJ2-2, with TRBD1 as a possible D gene (5 bases). The CDR3 is made up of 14 amino acids. The germline V gene encodes CDR1 SGHRS and CDR2 YFSETQ. V was shortened by 3 bases and J by 2 bases, with 8 bases between the two germline ends. CDR3: CASSSDTNTGELFF. CDR3 nucleotides: TGCGCCAGCAGCTCGGACACCAACACCGGGGAGCTGTTTTTT.

The gene calls are TRBV6-5 and TRBJ2-1, with unresolved D. The CDR3 covers 14 residues. V was clipped by 2 bases and J by 4 bases, with 9 bases between them. From germline, CDR1 is MNHEY and CDR2 SVGAGI. The DNA of the CDR3 is TGTGCCAGCAGTTACCAGGCCCCATACAATGAGCAGTTCTTC. As protein: CASSYQAPYNEQFF.

This chain links TRBV19 with TRBJ1-2, with 10 bases aligning to TRBD1. V lost 7 bases to trimming and J lost 8 bases; unmatched junction nucleotides: 10. This CDR3 is built from 14 residues. Germline values: CDR1 LNHDA, CDR2 SQIVND (reference sequence). The DNA for the CDR3 is TGTGCCAGTACAACGACAGGGGGCGTAGAGGGCTACACCTTC. Translated, it gives CASTTTGGVEGYTF.

The chain carries TRBV12-3 or TRBV12-4 and TRBJ2-1; weak D call: TRBD2 (5 bases). The length of the CDR3 is 15 residues. V was cut by 0 bases and J by 7 bases, with 13 bases left in between. The CDR3 sequence is CASSLAGVNRNEQFF. CDR3 nucleotides: TGTGCCAGCAGTTTAGCGGGAGTTAATAGGAATGAGCAGTTCTTC.